This TCR beta chain was obtained from a study of T cell responses to AZD1222 COVID-19 vaccine. The protocol was immunoSEQ multiplex PCR, while the TCRdb copy is restricted to in-frame clones and leaves out a portion. This repertoire shows about 170,000 clones, 85% to 95% found once; its top ten account for approximately 3.9%. Study results and caveats: Donors were mostly white British, more females; clonal diversity possibly underestimated. With dominance at 160-218 and 743-854, vaccine-associated CD4 TCRs spanned spike. Regions left unmutated in variants are reportedly the target of nearly half of spike-specific TCRs.

The sample holds one count of this clone. Its specificity is not known. The receptor's source is an adult in good health. The sample consisted of peripheral blood, taken on day 0 of AZD1222 vaccination.

The CDR3 protein is CASSRLRSSYEQYF. The CDR3 region has the DNA TGTGCCAGCAGTCGACTGAGGTCCTCCTACGAGCAGTACTTC. The J gene is TRBJ2-7, the V gene TRBV3-1 (or the pseudogene TRBV3-2); D gene uncertain. Trimming removed 6 bases at V and 0 bases at J, with 12 bases between. The CDR3 sequence is 14 residues long. Germline assignment: CDR1 LGHDT and CDR2 YNNKEL (reference sequence).